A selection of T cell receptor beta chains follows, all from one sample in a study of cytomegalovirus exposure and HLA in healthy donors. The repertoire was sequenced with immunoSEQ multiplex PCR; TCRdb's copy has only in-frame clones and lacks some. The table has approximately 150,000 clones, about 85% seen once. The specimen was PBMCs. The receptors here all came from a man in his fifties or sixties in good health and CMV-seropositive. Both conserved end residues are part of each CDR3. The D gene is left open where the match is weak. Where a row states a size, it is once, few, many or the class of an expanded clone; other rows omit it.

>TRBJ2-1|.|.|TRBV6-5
TGTGCCAGCAGTTACGGCGGGAATGAAGGGGAGCAGTTCTTC
CASSYGGNEGEQFF
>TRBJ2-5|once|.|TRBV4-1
TGCGCCAGCAGCGTTGATGGGCAGGGGTCAGAGACCCAGTACTTC
CASSVDGQGSETQYF
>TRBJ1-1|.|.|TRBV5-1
TGCGCCAGCAGGGTACAGGGGAACACTGAAGCTTTCTTT
CASRVQGNTEAFF
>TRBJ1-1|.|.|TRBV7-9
TGTGCCAGCAGCTTATCCAGGGCCACTGAAGCTTTCTTT
CASSLSRATEAFF
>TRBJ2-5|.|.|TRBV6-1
TGTGCCAGCAGCTCCGGGTTAGAAGAGACCCAGTACTTC
CASSSGLEETQYF
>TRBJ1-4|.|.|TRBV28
TGTGCCAGCACCCCGGGGGGCCCCTATGAAAAACTGTTTTTT
CASTPGGPYEKLFF
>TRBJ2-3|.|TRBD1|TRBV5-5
TGTGCCAGCAGCTGGGCAACAGGGGGCACAGATACGCAGTATTTT
CASSWATGGTDTQYF
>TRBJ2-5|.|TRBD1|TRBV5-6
TGTGCCAGCTCCGACAGGGGGCAAGAGACCCAGTACTTC
CASSDRGQETQYF
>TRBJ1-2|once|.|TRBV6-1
TGTGCCAGCAGTGAAGGTAGTCCAAACTATGGCTACACCTTC
CASSEGSPNYGYTF
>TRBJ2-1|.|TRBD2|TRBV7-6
TGTGCCAGCAGCCGATATCAGAGAGGGACTAGCGGATACTCCTACAATGAGCAGTTCTTC
CASSRYQRGTSGYSYNEQFF
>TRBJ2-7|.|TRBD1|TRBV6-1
TGTGCCAGCAGTGACTCGGGACAGGGTTACTTC
CASSDSGQGYF
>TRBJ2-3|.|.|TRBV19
TGTGCCAGTACGGGCGGGGCCGTCACAGATACGCAGTATTTT
CASTGGAVTDTQYF
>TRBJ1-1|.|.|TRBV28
TGTGCCACCTCTTTAGGGGGCACTGAAGCTTTCTTT
CATSLGGTEAFF
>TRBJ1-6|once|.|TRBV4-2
TGTGCCAGCAGCCAAGCGCGTCTGGGACTCTATAATTCACCCCTCCACTTT
CASSQARLGLYNSPLHF
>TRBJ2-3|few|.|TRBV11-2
TGTGCCAGCAGCTTAGTCCCTCGACTAGGCGGCACAGATACGCAGTATTTT
CASSLVPRLGGTDTQYF
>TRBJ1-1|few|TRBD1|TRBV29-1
TGCAGCGTTGAAGATTGGCCGGGACAGGGAAACACTGAAGCTTTCTTT
CSVEDWPGQGNTEAFF
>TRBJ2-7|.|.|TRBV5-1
TGCGCCAGCAAAGACGGGACTGCTACCGACGAGCAGTACTTC
CASKDGTATDEQYF
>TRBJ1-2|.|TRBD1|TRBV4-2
TGTGCCAGCAGCCAAGATGCCCGGACAGGGGATGGCTACACCTTC
CASSQDARTGDGYTF
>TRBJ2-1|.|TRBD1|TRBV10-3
TGTGCCATCAGTGAGTCGATAGCTGGACAGGGGGTCGCTGAGCAGTTCTTC
CAISESIAGQGVAEQFF
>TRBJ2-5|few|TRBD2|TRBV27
TGTGCCAGCAGTTCCTTAGCGGGGACGAAGACCCAGTACTTC
CASSSLAGTKTQYF
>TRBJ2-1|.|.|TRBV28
TGTGCCAGCAGTATAACCCCGAGGGATGAGCAGTTCTTC
CASSITPRDEQFF
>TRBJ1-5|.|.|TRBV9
TGTGCCAGCAGCGCGACGGGTAGCAATCAGCCCCAGCATTTT
CASSATGSNQPQHF
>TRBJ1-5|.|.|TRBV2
TGTGCCAGCAGTGAGACGGGTCAGCCCCAGCATTTT
CASSETGQPQHF
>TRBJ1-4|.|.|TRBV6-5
TGTGCCAGCAGATCAGGGGCGAGTGAAAAACTGTTTTTT
CASRSGASEKLFF
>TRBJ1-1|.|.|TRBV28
TGTGCCAGCAATGGGGACTTAGTTACTGAAGCTTTCTTT
CASNGDLVTEAFF
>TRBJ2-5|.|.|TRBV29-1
TGCAGCGCTGGGGTGCGGGGGCCCAGGGAGACCCAGTACTTC
CSAGVRGPRETQYF
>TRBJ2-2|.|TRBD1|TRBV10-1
TGCGCCAGCAGGGAACAGGGGACGAACACCGGGGAGCTGTTTTTT
CASREQGTNTGELFF
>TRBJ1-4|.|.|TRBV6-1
TGTGCCAGCATCGCGCACGTAGAGGAAAAACTGTTTTTT
CASIAHVEEKLFF
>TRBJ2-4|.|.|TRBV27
TGTGCCAGCACCCCCAGGCACCTCAAAAACATTCAGTACTTC
CASTPRHLKNIQYF
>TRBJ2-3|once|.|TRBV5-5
TGTGCCAGCAGCCGGCAGAGGTCTGGGGATACGCAGTATTTT
CASSRQRSGDTQYF
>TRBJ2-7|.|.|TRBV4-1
TGCGCCAGCAGCCTGAGGAGCCCAGACGAGCAGTACTTC
CASSLRSPDEQYF
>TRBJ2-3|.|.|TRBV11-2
TGTGCCAGCAGGTACAGGGGCACAGATACGCAGTATTTT
CASRYRGTDTQYF
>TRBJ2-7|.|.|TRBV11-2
TGTGCCAGCAGCTTAGATCGGGAGGAGCAGTACTTC
CASSLDREEQYF
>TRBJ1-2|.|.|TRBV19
TGTGCCAGTAGGAGGCCGGGGGGATTAAACTATGGCTACACCTTC
CASRRPGGLNYGYTF
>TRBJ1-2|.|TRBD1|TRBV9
TGTGCCAGCAGTGCCCCATCAGGACAGGGCTTCTATGGCTACACCTTC
CASSAPSGQGFYGYTF
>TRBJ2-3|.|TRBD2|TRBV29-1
TGCAGCGTCCTCGGGACTAGCGGGACAGATACGCAGTATTTT
CSVLGTSGTDTQYF
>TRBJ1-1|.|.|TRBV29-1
TGCAGCGTTGATTGGGCCGACGGAACTGAAGCTTTCTTT
CSVDWADGTEAFF
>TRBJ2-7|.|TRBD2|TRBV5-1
TGCGCCAGCAGCTTGGGCTTAGCGGGGGGGCTCGACGAGCAGTACTTC
CASSLGLAGGLDEQYF
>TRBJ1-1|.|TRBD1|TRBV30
TGTGCCTGGATGGGCCCTCGGACAGGGCGCACTGAAGCTTTCTTT
CAWMGPRTGRTEAFF
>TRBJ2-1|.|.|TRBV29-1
TGCAGCGTTGTTGGGTCGGGTGAGCAGTTCTTC
CSVVGSGEQFF
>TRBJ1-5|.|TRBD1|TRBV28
TGTGCCAGCAGTTCCGGGACAGGGTTTGAGGCCCAGCATTTT
CASSSGTGFEAQHF
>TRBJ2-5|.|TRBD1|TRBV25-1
TGTGCCAGTGCCTTACAGGGGGCAGAGACCCAGTACTTC
CASALQGAETQYF
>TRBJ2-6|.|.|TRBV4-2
TGTGCCAGCAGCCAAGATTGGGAGCGGGTTACTGGGGCCAACGTCCTGACTTTC
CASSQDWERVTGANVLTF
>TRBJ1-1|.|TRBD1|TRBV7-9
TGTGCCAGCAGTTCAGGGGGACAGTGGAACACTGAAGCTTTCTTT
CASSSGGQWNTEAFF
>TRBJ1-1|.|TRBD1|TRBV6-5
TGTGCCAGCAAGGGGACAGGGGCGATGAACACTGAAGCTTTCTTT
CASKGTGAMNTEAFF
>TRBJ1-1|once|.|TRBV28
TGTGCCAGCAGCTCGACCCAGGGACACAGTGAAGCTTTCTTT
CASSSTQGHSEAFF